This T cell receptor beta chain was sequenced in a study of CD8 T cells in Susac syndrome. cDNA came from approximately 0.5 to 1 ug RNA primed by random hexamers. TCRdb reprocessed the immunoSEQ multiplex PCR reads via MiXCR and lists one record per CDR3 protein. The repertoire holds 250,000 to 350,000 distinct CDR3 sequences, with roughly 94% as singletons. On this clonotype: Its target is not known.

Study-level findings and limits: It was acknowledged in the study that the number of individuals who were included in its TCR sequencing and HLA analysis was relatively small.

Trimming cost V 7 bases and J 3 bases; bases outside gene matches: 11. The CDR3 totals 15 residues. Germline loops: CDR1 MNHNY, CDR2 SVGAGI (reference sequence). Sequencing of TCR beta was carried out in blood CD8+ and CD4+ T cells. This receptor was obtained from a human donor with multiple sclerosis. The V call is TRBV6-6, the J call TRBJ2-5; 7 nucleotides align to TRBD1. Sample: CD4+ T cells from PBMCs. In nucleotides, the CDR3 is TGTGCCAGCACCATTAGCCCCGACAGGGAAGAGACCCAGTACTTC. It is translated as CASTISPDREETQYF.